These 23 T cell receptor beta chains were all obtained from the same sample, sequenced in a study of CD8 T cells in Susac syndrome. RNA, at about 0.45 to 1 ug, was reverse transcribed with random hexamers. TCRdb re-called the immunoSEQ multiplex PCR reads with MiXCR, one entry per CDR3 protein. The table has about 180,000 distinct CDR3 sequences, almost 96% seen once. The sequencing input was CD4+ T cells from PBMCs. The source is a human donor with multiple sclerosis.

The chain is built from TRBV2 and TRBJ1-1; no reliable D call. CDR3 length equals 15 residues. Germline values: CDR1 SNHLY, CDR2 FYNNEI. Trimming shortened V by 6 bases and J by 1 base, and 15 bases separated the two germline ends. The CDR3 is CASRNPTRTNTEAFF. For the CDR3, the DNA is TGTGCCAGCAGAAATCCCACCCGAACGAACACTGAAGCTTTCTTT.

The CDR3 sequence: CASSVELADEQFF. The CDR3 DNA reads TGTGCCAGCAGCGTAGAACTCGCGGATGAGCAGTTCTTC. This chain links TRBV9 with TRBJ2-1; no reliable D call. The V gene lost 0 bases and the J gene lost 8 bases, with 9 bases spanning the gap. CDR3 length: 13 amino acids. The germline CDR1 and CDR2 sequences are SGDLS and YYNGEE.

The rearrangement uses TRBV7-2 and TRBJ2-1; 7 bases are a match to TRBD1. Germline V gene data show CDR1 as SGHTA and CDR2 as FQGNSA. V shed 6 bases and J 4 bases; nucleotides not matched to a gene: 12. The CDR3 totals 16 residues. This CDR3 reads CASRPGNRGNYNEQFF. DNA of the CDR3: TGTGCCAGCAGGCCCGGAAACAGGGGAAATTACAATGAGCAGTTCTTC.

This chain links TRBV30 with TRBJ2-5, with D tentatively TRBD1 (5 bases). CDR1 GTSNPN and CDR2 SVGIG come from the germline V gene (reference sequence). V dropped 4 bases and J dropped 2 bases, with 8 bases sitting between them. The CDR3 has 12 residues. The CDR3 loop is CAWKGAQETQYF. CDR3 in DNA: TGTGCCTGGAAAGGGGCTCAAGAGACCCAGTACTTC.

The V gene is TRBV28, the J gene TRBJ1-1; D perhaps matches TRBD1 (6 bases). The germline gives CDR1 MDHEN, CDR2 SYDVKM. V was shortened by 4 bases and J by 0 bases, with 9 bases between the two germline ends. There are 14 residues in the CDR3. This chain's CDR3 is CASSYTGMNTEAFF. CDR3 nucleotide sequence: TGTGCCAGCAGTTATACAGGGATGAACACTGAAGCTTTCTTT.

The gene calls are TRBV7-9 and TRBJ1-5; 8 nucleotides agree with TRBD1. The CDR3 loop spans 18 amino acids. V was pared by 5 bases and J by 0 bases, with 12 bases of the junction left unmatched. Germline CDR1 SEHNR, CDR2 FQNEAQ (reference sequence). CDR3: CASSPLDRGSNSNQPQHF. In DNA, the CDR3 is TGTGCCAGCAGCCCCCTTGACAGGGGATCCAATAGCAATCAGCCCCAGCATTTT.

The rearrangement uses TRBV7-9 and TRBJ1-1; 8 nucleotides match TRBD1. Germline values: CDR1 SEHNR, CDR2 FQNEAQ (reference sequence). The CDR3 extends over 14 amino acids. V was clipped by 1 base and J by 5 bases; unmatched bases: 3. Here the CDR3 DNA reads TGTGCCAGCAGCTTAGGGACAGGGAAGACTGAAGCTTTCTTT. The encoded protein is CASSLGTGKTEAFF.

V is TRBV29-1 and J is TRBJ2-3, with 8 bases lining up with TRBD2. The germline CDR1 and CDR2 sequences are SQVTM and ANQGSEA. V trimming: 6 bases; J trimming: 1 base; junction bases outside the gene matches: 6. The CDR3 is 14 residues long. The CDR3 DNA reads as TGCAGCGTCGGACGGGGGGGCCGCACAGATACGCAGTATTTT. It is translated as CSVGRGGRTDTQYF.

CDR3: CASSTTLQFSYNEQFF. CDR3 bases: TGTGCCAGCTCCACCACGCTTCAGTTCTCCTACAATGAGCAGTTCTTC. The chain recombines TRBV18 with TRBJ2-1, with unresolved D. V was cut by 6 bases and J by 0 bases, with 15 bases left in between. The CDR3 contains 16 residues. In germline, CDR1 is KGHSH, CDR2 LQKENI.

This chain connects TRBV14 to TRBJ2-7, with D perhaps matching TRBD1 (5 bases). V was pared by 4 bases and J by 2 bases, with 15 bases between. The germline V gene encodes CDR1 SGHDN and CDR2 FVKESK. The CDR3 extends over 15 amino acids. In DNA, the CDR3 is TGTGCCAGCAGCCTAGGGGCCTCACGGACCTACGAGCAGTACTTC. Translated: CASSLGASRTYEQYF.

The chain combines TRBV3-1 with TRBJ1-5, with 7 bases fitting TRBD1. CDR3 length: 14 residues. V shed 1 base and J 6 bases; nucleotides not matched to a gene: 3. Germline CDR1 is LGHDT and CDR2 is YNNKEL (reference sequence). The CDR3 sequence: CASSQGTGVQPQHF. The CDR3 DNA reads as TGTGCCAGCAGCCAAGGGACAGGAGTTCAGCCCCAGCATTTT. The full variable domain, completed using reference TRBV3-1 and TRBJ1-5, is DTAVSQTPKYLVTQMGNDKSIKCEQNLGHDTMYWYKQDSKKFLKIMFSYNNKELIINETVPNRFSPKSPDKAHLNLHINSLELGDSAVYFCASSQGTGVQPQHFGDGTRLSIL.

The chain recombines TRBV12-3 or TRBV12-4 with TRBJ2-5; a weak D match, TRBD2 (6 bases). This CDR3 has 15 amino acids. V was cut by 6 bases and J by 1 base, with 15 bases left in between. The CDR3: CASSQSNGGQETQYF. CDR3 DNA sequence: TGTGCCAGCAGCCAAAGTAACGGGGGCCAAGAGACCCAGTACTTC.

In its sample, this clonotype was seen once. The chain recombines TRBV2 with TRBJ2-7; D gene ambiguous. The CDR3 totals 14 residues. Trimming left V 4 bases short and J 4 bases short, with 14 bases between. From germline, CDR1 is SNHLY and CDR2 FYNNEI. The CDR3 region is CASSGMAQWYEQYF. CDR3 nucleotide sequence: TGTGCCAGCAGTGGTATGGCCCAATGGTACGAGCAGTACTTC.

The CDR3 sequence: CACDRGHETQYF. CDR3 in DNA: TGTGCCTGCGACAGGGGGCACGAGACCCAGTACTTC. This chain joins TRBV30 and TRBJ2-5, with 10 bases matching TRBD1. Losses at the gene ends were 6 bases for V and 5 bases for J; bases not matched to a gene: 3. From germline, CDR1 is GTSNPN and CDR2 SVGIG (reference sequence). The CDR3 length is 12 residues. The complete variable domain, with remaining parts taken from reference TRBV30 and TRBJ2-5, reads SQTIHQWPATLVQPVGSPLSLECTVEGTSNPNLYWYRQAAGRGLQLLFYSVGIGQISSEVPQNLSASRPQDRQFILSSKKLLLSDSGFYLCACDRGHETQYFGPGTRLLVL.

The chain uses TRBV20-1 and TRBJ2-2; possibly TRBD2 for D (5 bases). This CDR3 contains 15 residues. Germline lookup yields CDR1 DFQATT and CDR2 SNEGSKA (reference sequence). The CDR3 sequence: CGLGVAGPNTGELFF. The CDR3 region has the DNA TGCGGACTCGGGGTAGCCGGACCGAACACCGGGGAGCTGTTTTTT.

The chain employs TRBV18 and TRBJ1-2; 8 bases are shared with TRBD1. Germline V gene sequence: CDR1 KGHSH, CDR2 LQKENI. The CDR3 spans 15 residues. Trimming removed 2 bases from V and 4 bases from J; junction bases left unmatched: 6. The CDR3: CASSPTQGGPYGYTF. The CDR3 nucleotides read TGTGCCAGCTCACCAACACAGGGGGGTCCCTATGGCTACACCTTC.

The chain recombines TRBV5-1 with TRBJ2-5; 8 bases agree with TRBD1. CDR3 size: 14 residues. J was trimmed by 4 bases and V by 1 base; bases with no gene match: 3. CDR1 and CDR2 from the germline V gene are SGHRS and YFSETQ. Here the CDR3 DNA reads TGCGCCAGCAGCTTGCCGACAGGGGCAGAGACCCAGTACTTC. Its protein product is CASSLPTGAETQYF.

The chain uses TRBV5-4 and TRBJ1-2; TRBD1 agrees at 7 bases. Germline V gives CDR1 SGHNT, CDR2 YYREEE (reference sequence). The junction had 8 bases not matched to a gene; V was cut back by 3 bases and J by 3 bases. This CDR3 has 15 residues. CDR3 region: CASSSETGSYYGYTF. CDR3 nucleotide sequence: TGTGCCAGCAGCTCGGAGACAGGGTCATACTATGGCTACACCTTC.

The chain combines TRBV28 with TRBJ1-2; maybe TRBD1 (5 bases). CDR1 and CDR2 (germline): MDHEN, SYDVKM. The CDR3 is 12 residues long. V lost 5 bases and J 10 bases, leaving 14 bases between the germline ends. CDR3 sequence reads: CASSGTHSYYTF. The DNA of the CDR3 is TGTGCCAGCAGTGGGACCCACAGCTACTACACCTTC.

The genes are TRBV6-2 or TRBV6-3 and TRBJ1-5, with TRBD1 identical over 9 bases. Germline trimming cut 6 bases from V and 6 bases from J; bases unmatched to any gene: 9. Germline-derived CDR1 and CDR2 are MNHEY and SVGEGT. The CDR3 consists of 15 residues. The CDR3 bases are TGTGCCAGCAGACGTACAGGGGGCTGGAGTCAGCCCCAGCATTTT. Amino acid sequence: CASRRTGGWSQPQHF.

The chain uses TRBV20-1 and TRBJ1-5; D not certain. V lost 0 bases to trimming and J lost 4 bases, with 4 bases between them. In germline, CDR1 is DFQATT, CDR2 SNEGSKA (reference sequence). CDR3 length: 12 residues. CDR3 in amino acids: CSARDGNQPQHF. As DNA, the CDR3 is TGCAGTGCTAGAGATGGGAATCAGCCCCAGCATTTT.

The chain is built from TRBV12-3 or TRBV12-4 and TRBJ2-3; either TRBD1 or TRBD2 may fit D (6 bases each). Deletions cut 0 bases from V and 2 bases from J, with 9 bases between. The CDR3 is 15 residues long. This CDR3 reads CASSLAGGPTDTQYF. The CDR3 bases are TGTGCCAGCAGTTTAGCGGGGGGCCCCACAGATACGCAGTATTTT.

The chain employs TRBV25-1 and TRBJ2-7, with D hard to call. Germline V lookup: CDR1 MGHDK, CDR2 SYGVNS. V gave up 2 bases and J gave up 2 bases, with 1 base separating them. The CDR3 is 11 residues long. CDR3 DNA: TGTGCCAGCAGTGAAGCCTACGAGCAGTACTTC. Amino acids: CASSEAYEQYF.